This TCR beta chain is from a study of lymphopenia after photon versus proton radiotherapy. Study-wide results and caveats: Proton therapy kept repertoires fairly stable, unlike photons, which gained effector/memory cells. Authors raise, but do not show, better survival with proton therapy. After the lymphocyte nadir, photon-treated repertoires showed oligoclonal expansion, especially of CD8+ Temra cells. Post-nadir TCR diversity decline inversely tracked overall survival among those who died.

Notes on this clone: Its antigen is still unknown.

Germline V lookup: CDR1 MDHEN, CDR2 SYDVKM. V was clipped by 6 bases and J by 6 bases; unmatched bases: 16. The CDR3 covers 16 residues. Clones were sequenced by immunoSEQ multiplex PCR, and TCRdb holds only the in-frame ones, with some missing. The table has about 6,700 clones, roughly 80% seen once. This chain connects TRBV28 to TRBJ2-7; 8 bases map to TRBD2. This TCR derives from a man aged 25-45 years with gastric cancer. The source was peripheral blood, collected from a patient treated with photon-based radiotherapy. CDR3 DNA sequence: TGTGCCAGCAGAGATCAGAGCGGGAGACGAACAAGCGAGCAGTACTTC. Translated, it gives CASRDQSGRRTSEQYF.